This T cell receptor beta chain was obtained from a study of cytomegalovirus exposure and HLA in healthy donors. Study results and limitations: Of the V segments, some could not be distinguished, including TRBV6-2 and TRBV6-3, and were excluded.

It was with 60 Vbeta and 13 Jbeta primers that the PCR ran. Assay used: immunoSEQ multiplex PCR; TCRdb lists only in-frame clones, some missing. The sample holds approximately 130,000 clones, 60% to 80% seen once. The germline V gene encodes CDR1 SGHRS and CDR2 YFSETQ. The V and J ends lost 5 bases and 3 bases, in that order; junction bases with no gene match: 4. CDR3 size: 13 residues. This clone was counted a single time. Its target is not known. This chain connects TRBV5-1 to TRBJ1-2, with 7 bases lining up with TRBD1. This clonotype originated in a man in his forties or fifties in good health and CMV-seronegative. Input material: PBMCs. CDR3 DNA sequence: TGCGCCAGCAGTGTCGACAGGGACTATGGCTACACCTTC. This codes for CASSVDRDYGYTF.